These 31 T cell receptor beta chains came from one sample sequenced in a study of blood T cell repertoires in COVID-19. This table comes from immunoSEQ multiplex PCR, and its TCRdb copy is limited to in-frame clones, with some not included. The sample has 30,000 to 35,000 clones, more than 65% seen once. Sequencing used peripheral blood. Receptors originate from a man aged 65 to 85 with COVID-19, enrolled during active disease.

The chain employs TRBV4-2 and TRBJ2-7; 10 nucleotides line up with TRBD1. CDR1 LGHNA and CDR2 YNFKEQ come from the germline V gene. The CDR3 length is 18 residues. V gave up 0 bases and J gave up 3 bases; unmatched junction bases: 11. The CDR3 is CASSQDSKRTGGFYEQYF. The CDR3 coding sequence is TGTGCCAGCAGCCAAGATAGTAAGCGGACAGGGGGTTTCTACGAGCAGTACTTC.

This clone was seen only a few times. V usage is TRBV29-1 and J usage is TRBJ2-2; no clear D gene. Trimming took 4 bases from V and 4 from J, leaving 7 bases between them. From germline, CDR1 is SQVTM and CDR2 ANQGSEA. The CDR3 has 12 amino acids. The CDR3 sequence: CSVARSTGELFF. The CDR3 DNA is TGCAGCGTTGCTCGGAGCACCGGGGAGCTGTTTTTT.

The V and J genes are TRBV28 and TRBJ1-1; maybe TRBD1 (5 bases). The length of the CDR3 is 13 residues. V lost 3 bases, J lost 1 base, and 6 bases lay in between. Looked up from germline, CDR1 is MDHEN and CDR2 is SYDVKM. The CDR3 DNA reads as TGTGCCAGCAGTTTCGGGGGGAACACTGAAGCTTTCTTT. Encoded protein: CASSFGGNTEAFF.

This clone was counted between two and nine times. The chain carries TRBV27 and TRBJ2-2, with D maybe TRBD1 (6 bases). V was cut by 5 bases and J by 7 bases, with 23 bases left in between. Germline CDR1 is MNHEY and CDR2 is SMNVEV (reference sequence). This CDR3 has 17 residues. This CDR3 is CASSQRSFRGPIGELFF. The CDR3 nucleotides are TGTGCCAGCAGTCAAAGATCCTTCAGGGGTCCCATCGGGGAGCTGTTTTTT.

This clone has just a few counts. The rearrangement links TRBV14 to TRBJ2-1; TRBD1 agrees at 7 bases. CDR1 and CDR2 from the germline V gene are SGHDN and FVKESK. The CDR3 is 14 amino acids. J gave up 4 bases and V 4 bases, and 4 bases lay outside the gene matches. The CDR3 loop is CASSRMTGYNEQFF. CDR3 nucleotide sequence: TGTGCCAGCAGCCGAATGACAGGGTACAATGAGCAGTTCTTC.

CDR3 residues: CASSSGQGNTGELFF. The DNA of the CDR3 is TGTGCCAGCAGCTCGGGACAGGGGAACACCGGGGAGCTGTTTTTT. V and J are TRBV7-3 and TRBJ2-2; 9 bases line up with TRBD1. The germline V gene encodes CDR1 SGHTA and CDR2 FQGTGA. This CDR3 region has 15 residues. V was pared by 4 bases and J by 1 base, with 1 base of the junction left unmatched.

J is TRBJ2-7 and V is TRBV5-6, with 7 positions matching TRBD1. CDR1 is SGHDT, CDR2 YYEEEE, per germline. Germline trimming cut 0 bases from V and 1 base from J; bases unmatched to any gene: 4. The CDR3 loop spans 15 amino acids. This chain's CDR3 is CASSLGDRVSYEQYF. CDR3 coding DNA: TGTGCCAGCAGCTTGGGAGACAGGGTTTCCTACGAGCAGTACTTC.

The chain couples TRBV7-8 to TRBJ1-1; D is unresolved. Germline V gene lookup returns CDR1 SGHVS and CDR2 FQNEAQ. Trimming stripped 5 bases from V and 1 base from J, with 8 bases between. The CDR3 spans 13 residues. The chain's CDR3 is CASSTTRNTEAFF. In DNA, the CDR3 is TGTGCCAGCAGCACTACAAGGAACACTGAAGCTTTCTTT.

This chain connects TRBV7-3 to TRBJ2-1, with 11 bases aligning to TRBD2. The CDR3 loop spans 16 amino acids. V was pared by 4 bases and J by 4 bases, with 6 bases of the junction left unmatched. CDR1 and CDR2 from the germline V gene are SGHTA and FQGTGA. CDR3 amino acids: CASSYSGLAAYNEQFF. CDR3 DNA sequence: TGTGCCAGCAGCTATTCGGGACTAGCGGCGTACAATGAGCAGTTCTTC.

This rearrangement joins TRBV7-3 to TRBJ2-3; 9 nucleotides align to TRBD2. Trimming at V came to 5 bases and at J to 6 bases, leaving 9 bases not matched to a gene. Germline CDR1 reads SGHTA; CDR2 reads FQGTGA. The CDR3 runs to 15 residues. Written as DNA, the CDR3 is TGTGCCAGCAGCCCTAGCGGGGAGGGGGGTGATACGCAGTATTTT. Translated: CASSPSGEGGDTQYF.

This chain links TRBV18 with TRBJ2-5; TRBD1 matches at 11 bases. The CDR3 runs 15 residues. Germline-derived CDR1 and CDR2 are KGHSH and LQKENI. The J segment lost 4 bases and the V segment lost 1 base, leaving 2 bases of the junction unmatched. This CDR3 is CASSPQGTGGETQYF. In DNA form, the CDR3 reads TGTGCCAGCTCACCACAGGGGACAGGGGGAGAGACCCAGTACTTC. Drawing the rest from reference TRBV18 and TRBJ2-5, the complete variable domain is NAGVMQNPRHLVRRRGQEARLRCSPMKGHSHVYWYRQLPEEGLKFMVYLQKENIIDESGMPKERFSAEFPKEGPSILRIQQVVRGDSAAYFCASSPQGTGGETQYFGPGTRLLVL.

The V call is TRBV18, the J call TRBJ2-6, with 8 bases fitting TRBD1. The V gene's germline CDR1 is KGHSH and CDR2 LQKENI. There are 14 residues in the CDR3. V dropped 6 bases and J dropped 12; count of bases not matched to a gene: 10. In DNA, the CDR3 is TGTGCCAGCTCCCCTGAGCAGGGGGCGAGCGTCCTGACTTTC. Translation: CASSPEQGASVLTF.

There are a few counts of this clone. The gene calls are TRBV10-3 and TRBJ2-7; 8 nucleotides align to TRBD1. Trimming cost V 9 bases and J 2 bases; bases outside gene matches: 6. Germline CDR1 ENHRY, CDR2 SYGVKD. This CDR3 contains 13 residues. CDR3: CAIRDRLTYEQYF. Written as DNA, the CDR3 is TGTGCCATACGGGACAGGTTAACCTACGAGCAGTACTTC.

CDR3 loop: CASSRRQGSDYGYTF. CDR3 nucleotides: TGCGCCAGCAGCCGGCGACAGGGTAGTGACTATGGCTACACCTTC. The chain couples TRBV4-3 to TRBJ1-2; 7 bases are shared with TRBD1. CDR3 length equals 15 residues. Germline CDR1 and CDR2: LGHNA and YSLEER. Germline trimming cut 4 bases from V and 3 bases from J; bases unmatched to any gene: 8.

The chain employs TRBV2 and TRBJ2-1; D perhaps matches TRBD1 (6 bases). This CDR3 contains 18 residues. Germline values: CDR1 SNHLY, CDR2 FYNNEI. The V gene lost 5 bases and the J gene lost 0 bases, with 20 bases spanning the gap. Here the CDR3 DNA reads TGTGCCAGCAGTTCCGGGACACCCCGACAGGCCTCCTACAATGAGCAGTTCTTC. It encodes CASSSGTPRQASYNEQFF.

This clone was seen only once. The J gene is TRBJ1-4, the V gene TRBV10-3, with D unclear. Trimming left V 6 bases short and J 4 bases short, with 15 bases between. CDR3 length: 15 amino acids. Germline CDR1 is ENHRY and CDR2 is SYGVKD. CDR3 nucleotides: TGTGCCATCAGCTCAAGTTGGGGAGATAATGAAAAACTGTTTTTT. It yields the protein CAISSSWGDNEKLFF.

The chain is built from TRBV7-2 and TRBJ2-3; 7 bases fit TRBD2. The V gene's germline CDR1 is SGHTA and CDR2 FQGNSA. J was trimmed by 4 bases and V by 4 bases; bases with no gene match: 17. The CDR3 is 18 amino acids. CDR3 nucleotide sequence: TGTGCCAGCAGCTCACGCTGGGTGGCTAGCGGAATTCCAGATACGCAGTATTTT. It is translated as CASSSRWVASGIPDTQYF.

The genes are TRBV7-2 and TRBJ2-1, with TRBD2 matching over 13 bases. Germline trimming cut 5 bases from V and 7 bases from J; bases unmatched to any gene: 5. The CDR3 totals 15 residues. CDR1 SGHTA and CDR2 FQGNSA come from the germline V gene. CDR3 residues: CASSIWTSGSNEQFF. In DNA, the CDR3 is TGTGCCAGCAGCATATGGACTAGCGGGAGTAATGAGCAGTTCTTC.

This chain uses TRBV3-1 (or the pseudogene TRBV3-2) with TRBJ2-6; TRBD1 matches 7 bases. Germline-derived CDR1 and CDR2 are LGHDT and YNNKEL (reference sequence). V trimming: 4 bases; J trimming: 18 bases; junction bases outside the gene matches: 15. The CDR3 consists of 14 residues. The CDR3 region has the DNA TGTGCCAGCAGCCTCCGACAGGGTAGGGATGTTCGGACTTTC. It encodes CASSLRQGRDVRTF.

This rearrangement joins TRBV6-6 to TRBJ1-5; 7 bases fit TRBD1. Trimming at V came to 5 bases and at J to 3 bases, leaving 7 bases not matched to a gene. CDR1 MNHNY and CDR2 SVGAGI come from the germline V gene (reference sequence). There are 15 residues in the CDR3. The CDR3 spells CASSPGQEDNQPQHF. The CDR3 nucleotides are TGTGCCAGCAGTCCAGGACAGGAGGACAATCAGCCCCAGCATTTT.

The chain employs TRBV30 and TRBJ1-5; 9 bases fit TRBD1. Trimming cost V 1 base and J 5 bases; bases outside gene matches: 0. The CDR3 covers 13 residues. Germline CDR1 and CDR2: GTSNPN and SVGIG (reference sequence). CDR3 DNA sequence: TGTGCCTGGAGTGGGACAGGGGATCAGCCCCAGCATTTT. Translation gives CAWSGTGDQPQHF.

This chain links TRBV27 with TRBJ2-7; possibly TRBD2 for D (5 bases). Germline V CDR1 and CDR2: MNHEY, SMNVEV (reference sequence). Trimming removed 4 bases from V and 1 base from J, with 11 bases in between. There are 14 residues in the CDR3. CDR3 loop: CASSSRTGSYEQYF. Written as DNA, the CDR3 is TGTGCCAGCAGTTCTCGGACGGGGTCCTACGAGCAGTACTTC.

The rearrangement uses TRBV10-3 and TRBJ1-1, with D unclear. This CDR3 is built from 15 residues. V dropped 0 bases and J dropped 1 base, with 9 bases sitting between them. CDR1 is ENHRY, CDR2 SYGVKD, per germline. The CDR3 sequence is CAISESGSENTEAFF. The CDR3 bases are TGTGCCATCAGTGAGTCCGGCAGCGAGAACACTGAAGCTTTCTTT.

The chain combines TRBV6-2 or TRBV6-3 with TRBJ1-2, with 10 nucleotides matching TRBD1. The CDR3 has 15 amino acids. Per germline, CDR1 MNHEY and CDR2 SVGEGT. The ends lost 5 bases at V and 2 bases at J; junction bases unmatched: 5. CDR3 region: CASSPRTGGNYGYTF. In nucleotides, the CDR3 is TGTGCCAGCAGTCCCCGGACAGGGGGAAACTATGGCTACACCTTC.

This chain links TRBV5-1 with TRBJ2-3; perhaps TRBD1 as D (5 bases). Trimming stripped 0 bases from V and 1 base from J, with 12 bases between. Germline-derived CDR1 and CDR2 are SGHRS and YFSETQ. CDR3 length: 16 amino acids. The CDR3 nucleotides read TGCGCCAGCAGCTTGGGCGTGGGCAGGGGCACAGATACGCAGTATTTT. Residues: CASSLGVGRGTDTQYF.

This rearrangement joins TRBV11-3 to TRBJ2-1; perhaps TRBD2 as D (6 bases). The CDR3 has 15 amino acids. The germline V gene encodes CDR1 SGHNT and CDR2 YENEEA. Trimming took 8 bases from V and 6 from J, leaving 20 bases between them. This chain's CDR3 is CASQKIAGKGNEQFF. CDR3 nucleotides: TGTGCCAGCCAAAAAATCGCGGGGAAGGGCAATGAGCAGTTCTTC.

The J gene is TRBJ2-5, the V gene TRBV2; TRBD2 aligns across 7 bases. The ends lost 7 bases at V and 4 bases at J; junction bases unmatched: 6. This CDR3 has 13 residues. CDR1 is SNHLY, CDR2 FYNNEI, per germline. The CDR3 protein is CASTAGVRETQYF. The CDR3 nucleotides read TGTGCCAGCACCGCGGGAGTGAGAGAGACCCAGTACTTC.

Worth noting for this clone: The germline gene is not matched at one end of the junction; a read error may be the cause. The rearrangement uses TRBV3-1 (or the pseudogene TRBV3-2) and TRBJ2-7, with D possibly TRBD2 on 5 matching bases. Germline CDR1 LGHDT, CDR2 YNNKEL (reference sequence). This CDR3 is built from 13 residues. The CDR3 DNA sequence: TGTGCCAGCAGCCAAGATACCCTAGCCCCGTCGTGCTTC. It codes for CASSQDTLAPSCF.

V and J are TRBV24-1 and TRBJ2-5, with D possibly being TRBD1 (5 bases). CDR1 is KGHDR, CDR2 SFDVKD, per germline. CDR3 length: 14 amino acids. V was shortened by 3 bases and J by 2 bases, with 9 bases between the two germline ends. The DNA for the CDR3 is TGTGCCACCAGTGATCGGCGGACACAAGAGACCCAGTACTTC. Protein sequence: CATSDRRTQETQYF.

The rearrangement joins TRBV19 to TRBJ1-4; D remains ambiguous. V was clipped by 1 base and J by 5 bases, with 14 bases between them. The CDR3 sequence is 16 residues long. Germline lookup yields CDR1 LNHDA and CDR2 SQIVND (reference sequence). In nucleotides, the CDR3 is TGTGCCAGTAGTATAGTCTTCCGCGTGAGGAATGAAAAACTGTTTTTT. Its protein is CASSIVFRVRNEKLFF.

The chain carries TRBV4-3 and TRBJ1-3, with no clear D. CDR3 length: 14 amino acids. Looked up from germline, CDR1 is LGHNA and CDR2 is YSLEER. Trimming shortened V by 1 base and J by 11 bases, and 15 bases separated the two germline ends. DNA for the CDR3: TGCGCCAGCAGCCAAGGGATCACGGGAGGCGCCATATATTTT. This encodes CASSQGITGGAIYF.